The T cell receptor (beta chain) described here comes from a study of beta chain features in type 1 diabetes. Using CD45RO/CCR7/CD25/CD127/CD95/CD27, CD4+ naive, central memory, regulatory and stem cell-like memory cells were sorted. Trimming pared 5 bases from V and 2 bases from J, leaving 15 bases between. This CDR3 has 14 residues. Per germline, CDR1 SQVTM and CDR2 ANQGSEA. The authors reverse transcribed all of the isolated RNA, so sequencing captured expressed TCRB transcripts. Clones were sequenced by immunoSEQ multiplex PCR, and TCRdb holds only the in-frame ones, with some missing. The profile shows some 240,000 clones, 11% of them singletons.

The origin of this receptor is a man younger than 30 in good health. Sequencing used central memory CD4+ T cells from blood. This chain connects TRBV29-1 to TRBJ1-1; D uncertain. In nucleotides, the CDR3 is TGCAGCGTTAACAGAGAAAGGATCAACACTGAAGCTTTCTTT. It encodes CSVNRERINTEAFF.